Following are 27 T cell receptor beta chains from one sample sequenced in a study of blood T cell repertoires in COVID-19. TCRdb's copy holds only in-frame clones and misses some; the assay was immunoSEQ multiplex PCR. The sample lists under 150,000 clones, 90% occurring once. The sequencing sample was made of peripheral blood. The receptors originated from a human donor with active COVID-19. The donor label of this sample is uncertain.

The chain links TRBV6-5 to TRBJ2-1, with 11 positions matching TRBD2. CDR3 length: 14 amino acids. The germline gives CDR1 MNHEY, CDR2 SVGAGI. V lost 5 bases to trimming and J lost 8 bases; unmatched junction nucleotides: 5. CDR3 in amino acids: CASSIAGGPYEQFF. DNA for the CDR3: TGTGCCAGCAGTATAGCGGGGGGGCCTTATGAGCAGTTCTTC.

The chain links TRBV18 to TRBJ2-3; 11 bases align to TRBD2. This CDR3 spans 17 amino acids. The V segment lost 3 bases and the J segment 2 bases; nucleotides outside the gene matches: 7. Germline CDR1 is KGHSH and CDR2 is LQKENI. CDR3 amino acids: CASSPIPGLAATDTQYF. CDR3 coding DNA: TGTGCCAGCTCACCGATACCGGGACTAGCGGCCACAGATACGCAGTATTTT.

V is TRBV6-6 and J is TRBJ2-7; D is uncertain. The germline V gene has CDR1 MNHNY and CDR2 SVGAGI (reference sequence). The CDR3 consists of 13 residues. V shed 6 bases and J shed 1 base, with 10 bases lying between them. The CDR3 region is CASSATGSYEQYF. CDR3 DNA sequence: TGTGCCAGCAGCGCCACCGGTTCCTACGAGCAGTACTTC.

The rearrangement joins TRBV15 to TRBJ1-2; 10 nucleotides match TRBD1. The CDR3 consists of 14 residues. V dropped 3 bases and J dropped 6; count of bases not matched to a gene: 4. The germline V gene has CDR1 LNHNV and CDR2 YYDKDF (reference sequence). The DNA for the CDR3 is TGTGCCACCAGCAGCGACAGGGGGCGAAATGGCTACACCTTC. It encodes CATSSDRGRNGYTF.

The chain is built from TRBV7-2 and TRBJ1-2; 9 bases match TRBD1. The CDR3 runs to 14 residues. Germline V gene data show CDR1 as SGHTA and CDR2 as FQGNSA. The V and J ends lost 5 bases and 5 bases, in that order; junction bases with no gene match: 6. CDR3 loop: CASSPRTGEYGYTF. The CDR3 bases are TGTGCCAGCAGCCCCCGGACAGGGGAATATGGCTACACCTTC.

The chain is built from TRBV30 and TRBJ2-5; tentatively, D is TRBD2 (5 bases). Trimming left V 0 bases short and J 5 bases short, with 13 bases between. The V gene's germline CDR1 is GTSNPN and CDR2 SVGIG (reference sequence). This CDR3 has 14 residues. The CDR3 DNA sequence: TGTGCCTGGAGTGTAGGAGGTATCGGGGAGACCCAGTACTTC. This gives the protein CAWSVGGIGETQYF. The whole variable domain, remainder taken from reference TRBV30 and TRBJ2-5, is SQTIHQWPATLVQPVGSPLSLECTVEGTSNPNLYWYRQAAGRGLQLLFYSVGIGQISSEVPQNLSASRPQDRQFILSSKKLLLSDSGFYLCAWSVGGIGETQYFGPGTRLLVL.

The chain couples TRBV18 to TRBJ2-1, with D perhaps matching TRBD1 (5 bases). V lost 4 bases and J 6 bases, leaving 16 bases between the germline ends. The CDR3 is made up of 15 amino acids. Germline loops: CDR1 KGHSH, CDR2 LQKENI. The CDR3: CASSLKQASANEQFF. The DNA of the CDR3 is TGTGCCAGCTCACTAAAACAGGCTTCCGCCAATGAGCAGTTCTTC.

This chain connects TRBV19 to TRBJ1-5; TRBD1 aligns across 8 bases. The J segment lost 6 bases and the V segment lost 2 bases, leaving 9 bases of the junction unmatched. The CDR3 runs to 16 residues. Germline values: CDR1 LNHDA, CDR2 SQIVND (reference sequence). The CDR3 DNA is TGTGCCAGTAGTATAATCTCTGGGCAGGGGGCTCAGCCCCAGCATTTT. This codes for CASSIISGQGAQPQHF.

The rearrangement joins TRBV11-2 to TRBJ2-7; D uncertain. The V gene's germline CDR1 is SGHAT and CDR2 FQNNGV. V was cut by 3 bases and J by 0 bases, with 9 bases left in between. The CDR3 sequence is 14 residues long. The CDR3 DNA is TGTGCCAGCAGCTTCGACTTTCTCTCCTACGAGCAGTACTTC. It is translated as CASSFDFLSYEQYF.

In its sample, this clone was seen once. The CDR3 spells CASSPYSGGPSSTDTQYF. CDR3 DNA sequence: TGTGCCAGCAGTCCCTATAGCGGGGGGCCTTCTAGCACAGATACGCAGTATTTT. The rearrangement joins TRBV27 to TRBJ2-3; TRBD2 aligns across 10 bases. The CDR3 extends over 18 amino acids. Losses at the gene ends were 5 bases for V and 0 bases for J; bases not matched to a gene: 11. Germline V gene lookup returns CDR1 MNHEY and CDR2 SMNVEV (reference sequence).

The CDR3, as DNA: TGCGCCAGCAGCCAAGTCCTAGCGGGGGCCTACAATGAGCAGTTCTTC. Translation: CASSQVLAGAYNEQFF. V usage is TRBV4-3 and J usage is TRBJ2-1; 10 nucleotides align to TRBD2. The CDR3 sequence is 16 residues long. Trimming removed 1 base from V and 2 bases from J; junction bases left unmatched: 2. Germline assignment: CDR1 LGHNA and CDR2 YSLEER.

The V and J genes are TRBV7-2 and TRBJ1-2; 12 bases line up with TRBD1. The CDR3 contains 15 residues. Germline values: CDR1 SGHTA, CDR2 FQGNSA. V lost 5 bases and J lost 8; bases outside the gene matches: 9. CDR3 loop: CASSPQGQGAGGYTF. The CDR3 nucleotides are TGTGCCAGCAGCCCGCAGGGACAGGGGGCAGGAGGCTACACCTTC.

This clone has more than one count but fewer than ten. V and J are TRBV4-2 and TRBJ2-6; 7 positions agree with TRBD1. Trimming at V came to 0 bases and at J to 4 bases, leaving 12 bases not matched to a gene. The length of the CDR3 is 19 residues. Per germline, CDR1 LGHNA and CDR2 YNFKEQ. The CDR3 loop is CASSQDLFDRAFGANVLTF. The CDR3 DNA reads TGTGCCAGCAGCCAAGATCTCTTCGACAGGGCCTTCGGGGCCAACGTCCTGACTTTC.

The chain recombines TRBV15 with TRBJ2-1; D gene ambiguous. CDR1 is LNHNV, CDR2 YYDKDF, per germline (reference sequence). Trimming took 1 base from V and 3 from J, leaving 4 bases between them. CDR3 length equals 13 residues. The CDR3, as DNA: TGTGCCACCAGCAGAGGGCTCTACAATGAGCAGTTCTTC. Translating it yields CATSRGLYNEQFF.

V gene TRBV29-1 combines with J gene TRBJ2-1; no clear D gene. This CDR3 has 10 residues. CDR1 and CDR2 from the germline V gene are SQVTM and ANQGSEA. Trimming cost V 0 bases and J 15 bases, with 9 bases left between them. The CDR3 DNA sequence: TGCAGCGTTGAAGAAAGCGTATCGTTCTTC. This gives the protein CSVEESVSFF.

The rearrangement links TRBV19 to TRBJ2-2; 9 nucleotides agree with TRBD1. V trimming: 2 bases; J trimming: 0 bases; junction bases outside the gene matches: 1. Germline CDR1 reads LNHDA; CDR2 reads SQIVND (reference sequence). The CDR3 has 16 amino acids. The CDR3 reads CASSIRTGANTGELFF. The CDR3 DNA follows: TGTGCCAGTAGTATAAGGACAGGGGCGAACACCGGGGAGCTGTTTTTT.

The J gene is TRBJ1-2, the V gene TRBV5-1; 11 nucleotides line up with TRBD1. V gave up 0 bases and J gave up 8 bases; unmatched junction bases: 6. This CDR3 spans 15 amino acids. Germline assignment: CDR1 SGHRS and CDR2 YFSETQ. The CDR3 reads CASSLDGQGAWGYTF. CDR3 in DNA: TGCGCCAGCAGCTTGGATGGACAGGGGGCGTGGGGCTACACCTTC.

The gene calls are TRBV4-1 and TRBJ2-7, with D possibly matching TRBD2 (5 bases). This CDR3 is 14 amino acids long. V was pared by 5 bases and J by 0 bases, with 11 bases between. Per germline, CDR1 MGHRA and CDR2 YSYEKL. The CDR3 is CASSSTGSSYEQYF. The DNA of the CDR3 is TGCGCCAGCAGCTCAACGGGATCCTCCTACGAGCAGTACTTC.

The J gene is TRBJ2-5, the V gene TRBV6-4; perhaps TRBD1 as D (7 bases). Trimming removed 7 bases from V and 2 bases from J, with 20 bases in between. CDR1 and CDR2 (germline): MRHNA, SNTAGT. CDR3 length equals 16 residues. The CDR3 DNA reads TGTGCCAGCAAGGGGACAGCGCAGGGGAGGCAAGAGACCCAGTACTTC. This translates into CASKGTAQGRQETQYF.

V and J are TRBV6-5 and TRBJ2-7, with 7 bases aligning to TRBD1. The V segment lost 7 bases and the J segment 1 base; nucleotides outside the gene matches: 7. The CDR3 has 14 amino acids. Germline values: CDR1 MNHEY, CDR2 SVGAGI. CDR3 in amino acids: CASTRGQTSYEQYF. The CDR3 DNA reads TGTGCCAGCACTAGGGGACAGACATCCTACGAGCAGTACTTC.

The chain recombines TRBV2 with TRBJ2-1; 11 nucleotides line up with TRBD2. Germline V gives CDR1 SNHLY, CDR2 FYNNEI. The junction had 12 bases not matched to a gene; V was cut back by 5 bases and J by 9 bases. The CDR3 consists of 16 residues. The CDR3 DNA sequence: TGTGCCAGCAGTCCCCAACTAGCGGGGGATTGGGGTGAGCAGTTCTTC. Encoded protein: CASSPQLAGDWGEQFF.

The J gene is TRBJ1-1, the V gene TRBV7-9; possibly TRBD1 for D (5 bases). Germline V CDR1 and CDR2: SEHNR, FQNEAQ (reference sequence). The CDR3 consists of 14 residues. Trimming stripped 1 base from V and 6 bases from J, with 12 bases between. The CDR3 loop reads CASSLERWGAEAFF. For the CDR3, the DNA is TGTGCCAGCAGCTTAGAAAGATGGGGGGCTGAAGCTTTCTTT.

The V gene is TRBV7-2, the J gene TRBJ1-2, with 7 bases matching TRBD1. The J segment lost 2 bases and the V segment lost 2 bases, leaving 8 bases of the junction unmatched. This CDR3 region has 16 residues. The germline CDR1 and CDR2 sequences are SGHTA and FQGNSA. The CDR3 DNA reads TGTGCCAGCAGCTTACAGCAGACAGGGTACAACTATGGCTACACCTTC. Its protein product is CASSLQQTGYNYGYTF.

The V and J genes are TRBV6-5 and TRBJ2-5, with 8 bases matching TRBD1. Trimming took 2 bases from V and 4 from J; bases not matched to a gene: 6. The CDR3 has 15 amino acids. CDR1 MNHEY and CDR2 SVGAGI come from the germline V gene. The CDR3 DNA is TGTGCCAGCAGTTACGAAGCAGGGGGCGGAGAGACCCAGTACTTC. Its translation is CASSYEAGGGETQYF.

The chain is built from TRBV5-1 and TRBJ2-1, with 12 bases fitting TRBD2. V lost 4 bases and J lost 7; bases outside the gene matches: 12. The germline V gene encodes CDR1 SGHRS and CDR2 YFSETQ. The CDR3 loop spans 17 amino acids. CDR3: CASSRLLAGGPVNEQFF. The DNA for the CDR3 is TGCGCCAGCAGCCGTTTGCTAGCGGGGGGGCCCGTGAATGAGCAGTTCTTC. The full variable domain, completed using reference TRBV5-1 and TRBJ2-1, is KAGVTQTPRYLIKTRGQQVTLSCSPISGHRSVSWYQQTPGQGLQFLFEYFSETQRNKGNFPGRFSGRQFSNSRSEMNVSTLELGDSALYLCASSRLLAGGPVNEQFFGPGTRLTVL.

The J gene is TRBJ2-3, the V gene TRBV5-5; 11 bases agree with TRBD1. CDR1 and CDR2 (germline): SGHKS, YYEKEE (reference sequence). The CDR3 totals 15 residues. V gave up 3 bases and J gave up 5 bases; unmatched junction bases: 5. CDR3 amino acids: CASSWGTGGGDTQYF. In nucleotides, the CDR3 is TGTGCCAGCAGCTGGGGGACAGGGGGTGGAGATACGCAGTATTTT.

The chain has TRBV5-1 and TRBJ2-2; TRBD2 agrees at 10 bases. From germline, CDR1 is SGHRS and CDR2 YFSETQ. The CDR3 is 17 residues long. V shed 0 bases, J shed 1 base, and the junction held 3 bases outside the gene matches. The CDR3 here is CASSLGRLAGNTGELFF. CDR3 DNA: TGCGCCAGCAGCTTGGGGAGACTAGCGGGGAACACCGGGGAGCTGTTTTTT.